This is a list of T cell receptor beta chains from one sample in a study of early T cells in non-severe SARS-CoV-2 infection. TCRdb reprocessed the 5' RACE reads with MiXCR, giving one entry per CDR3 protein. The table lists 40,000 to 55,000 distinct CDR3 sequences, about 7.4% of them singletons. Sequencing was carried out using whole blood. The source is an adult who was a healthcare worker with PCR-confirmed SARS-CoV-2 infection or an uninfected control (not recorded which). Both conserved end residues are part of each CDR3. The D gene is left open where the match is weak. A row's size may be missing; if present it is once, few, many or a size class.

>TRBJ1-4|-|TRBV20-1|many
TGCAGCAGAACCGATGGGAACTATGAAAAACTGTTTTTT
CSRTDGNYEKLFF
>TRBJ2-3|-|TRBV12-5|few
TGTGCTAGTGGTTTCTCAGGGACAGATACGCAGTATTTT
CASGFSGTDTQYF
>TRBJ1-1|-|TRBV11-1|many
TGTGCCAGCAGCCCGATTGATAACACTGAAGCTTTCTTT
CASSPIDNTEAFF
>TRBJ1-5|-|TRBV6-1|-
TGTGCCAGCAGTGAAGGGACAGCGGGCAATCAGCCCCAGCATTTT
CASSEGTAGNQPQHF
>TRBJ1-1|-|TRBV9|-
TGTGCCAGCAGCGTACCGGACGGTAACACTGAAGCTTTCTTT
CASSVPDGNTEAFF
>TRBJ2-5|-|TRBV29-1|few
TGCAGCGTTGCGAGGGCGCCTTCAGAGACCCAGTACTTC
CSVARAPSETQYF
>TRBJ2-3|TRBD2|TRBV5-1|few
TGCGCCAGCAGAATCCCTAGCGGCGATACGCAGTATTTT
CASRIPSGDTQYF
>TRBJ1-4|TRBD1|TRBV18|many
TGTGCCAGCTCACCCGGGACAGGCCTTCAAAAACTGTTTTTT
CASSPGTGLQKLFF
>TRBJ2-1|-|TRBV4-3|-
TGCGCCAGCAGCCCCCGACAGTTAATGGGTGAGCAGTTCTTC
CASSPRQLMGEQFF
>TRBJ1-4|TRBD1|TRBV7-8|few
TGTGCCAGCAGCTACAGCCGGACAGGGAAGAGTGAAAAACTGTTTTTT
CASSYSRTGKSEKLFF
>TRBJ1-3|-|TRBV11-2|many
TGTGCCAGCAGCTTAGCAGGGTTCTCTGGAAACACCATATATTTT
CASSLAGFSGNTIYF
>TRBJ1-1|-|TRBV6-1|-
TGTGCCAGCAGGACAGGTCCAAACACTGAAGCTTTCTTT
CASRTGPNTEAFF
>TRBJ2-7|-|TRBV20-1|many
TGCAGTGCTAGAGAGGTAACGGGCCCTTACGAGCAGTACTTC
CSAREVTGPYEQYF
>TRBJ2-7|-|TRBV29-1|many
TGCAGCGTTGGTCCAGGGGTCCTCTACGAGCAGTACTTC
CSVGPGVLYEQYF
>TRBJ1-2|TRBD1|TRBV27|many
TGTGCCAGCAGTCCGCAGGGGGCCAACTATGGCTACACCTTC
CASSPQGANYGYTF
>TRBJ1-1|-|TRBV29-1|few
TGCAGCGTTGGTCGCCCGATGAACACTGAAGCTTTCTTT
CSVGRPMNTEAFF
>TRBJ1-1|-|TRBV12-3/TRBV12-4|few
TGTGCCAGCAGTTCAGGCGGGACCACTGAAGCTTTCTTT
CASSSGGTTEAFF
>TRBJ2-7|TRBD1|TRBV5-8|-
TGTGCCAGCAGCCCGGGACAGGGGCTACAAAGGGGGGAGCAGTACTTC
CASSPGQGLQRGEQYF
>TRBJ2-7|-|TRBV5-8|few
TGTGCCAGCAGCTTGGGGAGAAGGAGCTACGAGCAGTACTTC
CASSLGRRSYEQYF
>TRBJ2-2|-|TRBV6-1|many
TGTGCCAGCAGTGGCCACCCGTATTTCGCCGGGGAGCTGTTTTTT
CASSGHPYFAGELFF
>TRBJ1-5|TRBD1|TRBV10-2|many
TGCGCCAGCAGAAAGGGACAGGGGAATCAGCCCCAGCATTTT
CASRKGQGNQPQHF
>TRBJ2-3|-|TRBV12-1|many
TGTGCCAGCAGCTGCCGACAGGGGAATGGCACAGATACGCAGTATTTT
CASSCRQGNGTDTQYF
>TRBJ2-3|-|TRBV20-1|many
TGCAGTGCCCTCCCCTATGGAGATACGCAGTATTTT
CSALPYGDTQYF